A selection of T cell receptor beta chains follows, all from one sample in a study of blood T cell repertoires in COVID-19. Here immunoSEQ multiplex PCR was the method, and the copy in TCRdb shows in-frame clones only, minus some. The table records about 110,000 clones, over 65% of them present only once. Sequenced sample: peripheral blood. These receptors came from a woman between 40 and 50 years old with acute or convalescent COVID-19. Both conserved end residues are part of each CDR3. D genes are given only for firm matches. A row's size may be missing; if present it is once, few, many or a size class.

j_gene | abundance | d_gene | v_gene | CDR3aa | CDR3nt
TRBJ2-5 | - | TRBD1 | TRBV28 | CASSLGQGSWTQYF | TGTGCCAGCAGTCTAGGACAGGGAAGTTGGACCCAGTACTTC
TRBJ1-2 | - | TRBD1 | TRBV28 | CASSPGQTLSHYGYTF | TGTGCCAGCAGCCCGGGACAGACCCTAAGCCACTATGGCTACACCTTC
TRBJ1-2 | - | TRBD1 | TRBV18 | CASSPYQGDYGYTF | TGTGCCAGCTCACCTTATCAGGGGGACTATGGCTACACCTTC
TRBJ1-6 | - | - | TRBV9 | CASTRGGSYNSPLHF | TGTGCCAGCACCCGGGGGGGTTCCTATAATTCACCCCTCCACTTT
TRBJ2-2 | - | - | TRBV7-9 | CASSFSGTTGELFF | TGTGCCAGCAGCTTCTCCGGGACTACCGGGGAGCTGTTTTTT
TRBJ1-1 | - | TRBD1 | TRBV18 | CASSPQGASGTEAFF | TGTGCCAGCTCACCCCAGGGGGCTAGCGGCACTGAAGCTTTCTTT
TRBJ1-1 | - | - | TRBV11-2 | CASSLFSGKAFF | TGTGCCAGCAGCTTATTTTCCGGGAAGGCTTTCTTT
TRBJ2-7 | few | TRBD1 | TRBV7-9 | CASWSDRDEQYF | TGTGCCAGCTGGTCTGACAGGGACGAGCAGTACTTC
TRBJ2-5 | - | TRBD1 | TRBV5-1 | CASSLTGGETQYF | TGCGCCAGCAGCTTGACAGGGGGAGAGACCCAGTACTTC
TRBJ1-3 | - | TRBD1 | TRBV3-1/TRBV3-2 | CASSQWGDRGVGNTIYF | TGTGCCAGCAGCCAATGGGGGGACAGGGGTGTTGGAAACACCATATATTTT
TRBJ1-5 | - | TRBD1 | TRBV7-9 | CASSYFTGDNQPQHF | TGTGCCAGCAGCTACTTTACAGGGGACAATCAGCCCCAGCATTTT
TRBJ2-7 | - | - | TRBV27 | CASSLLGQGSYEQYF | TGTGCCAGCAGTTTATTGGGGCAGGGGTCCTACGAGCAGTACTTC
TRBJ1-3 | many | - | TRBV5-5 | CASSFSAFSGNTIYF | TGTGCCAGCAGCTTTAGCGCCTTCTCTGGAAACACCATATATTTT
TRBJ1-3 | - | - | TRBV6-6 | CASSYLQGSGNTIYF | TGTGCCAGCAGTTACTTACAGGGATCAGGAAACACCATATATTTT
TRBJ2-3 | - | TRBD1 | TRBV15 | CATSRDRGQDTQYF | TGTGCCACCAGCAGAGACAGGGGGCAAGATACGCAGTATTTT
TRBJ2-5 | - | TRBD1 | TRBV6-5 | CASRTQGVQETQYF | TGTGCCAGCAGGACACAGGGGGTCCAAGAGACCCAGTACTTC
TRBJ2-1 | - | - | TRBV19 | CASSIKGGARDEQFF | TGTGCCAGTAGTATAAAGGGGGGGGCTAGGGATGAGCAGTTCTTC
TRBJ2-7 | - | - | TRBV9 | CASSLDSISYEQYF | TGTGCCAGCAGCCTCGACAGTATCTCCTACGAGCAGTACTTC
TRBJ1-4 | - | TRBD1 | TRBV20-1 | CSASSGTGEEKLFF | TGCAGTGCTAGTTCTGGGACAGGGGAAGAAAAACTGTTTTTT
TRBJ2-1 | - | TRBD2 | TRBV5-1 | CASSSGGRYNEQFF | TGCGCCAGCAGCTCGGGGGGAAGGTACAATGAGCAGTTCTTC
TRBJ2-7 | - | TRBD1 | TRBV30 | CAWGTAEYEQYF | TGTGCCTGGGGGACAGCCGAATACGAGCAGTACTTC
TRBJ2-1 | once | - | TRBV1 | CTSRQYRGDTYNEQFF | TGCACCAGCAGGCAATACAGGGGGGACACCTACAATGAGCAGTTCTTC
TRBJ2-2 | - | TRBD1 | TRBV9 | CASSIGQGWDTGELFF | TGTGCCAGCAGCATCGGACAGGGGTGGGATACCGGGGAGCTGTTTTTT
TRBJ1-4 | - | - | TRBV2 | CASKSGVDMEKLFF | TGTGCCAGCAAATCGGGGGTCGATATGGAAAAACTGTTTTTT
TRBJ1-3 | - | - | TRBV15 | CATSRDPGAGNTIYF | TGTGCCACCAGCAGAGATCCAGGGGCTGGAAACACCATATATTTT
TRBJ2-3 | - | - | TRBV5-1 | CASSLARGEAQYF | TGCGCCAGCAGCTTGGCCAGGGGAGAAGCGCAGTATTTT
TRBJ2-7 | - | - | TRBV19 | CASSIDLSGYEQYF | TGTGCCAGTAGTATAGATCTATCAGGGTACGAGCAGTACTTC